The present T cell receptor beta chain was sequenced within a study of blood T cells in healthy people across ages (dated by TCRdb to the mid-2010s). Regarding the complete study: In model experiments, template switching captured about one uniquely barcoded TCR beta cDNA molecule for every two T cells. Using deep sequencing normalized with unique cDNA molecular identifiers, the study measured how TCR beta repertoire diversity changes with age. The donors were divided into four age groups: young (average around 16 years), middle-aged (under 40), aged (about 62) and long-lived (more than 75). To avoid experimental bias, donors of different ages were distributed randomly across sequencing lanes. Using the same blood draw, the study looked at two additional independent replicas of 1 million unique cDNA reads for two donors, one aged 18 to 30 and the other aged 80 or older.

From the cysteine through the phenylalanine, the CDR3 covers 13 amino acids. The entry retains the CDR3 DNA only, 39 bases that are in frame from base 1. CDR1 is given as MNHEY and CDR2 as SMNVEV, both from the germline V gene (reference sequence). Deletion took 2 bases off V and 9 bases off J, with a span of 11 bases between the germline ends. Donors were 40 or so systemically healthy Caucasian individuals from Russia aged roughly 6 to 100 years. About 9.8 milliliters of peripheral blood were drawn from each donor into EDTA-treated Vacutainer tubes. PBMCs were isolated by Ficoll-Paque density-gradient centrifugation, with at least 6 million obtained per sample. Total RNA, at least 6 micrograms per sample, was extracted from PBMCs with Trizol reagent. The percentages of naive CD45RAhigh/CD27high T cells were determined by flow cytometry on a PBMC aliquot from every donor. The library relied on 5' RACE. TCRdb shows the sequencer as Illumina HiSeq 2500. A second PCR of about 7 to 12 cycles was run with a J-beta primer mix and a sample-barcoded 5' primer. Each TCR beta cDNA molecule received a unique molecular identifier from a template-switch 5' adaptor carrying 12 random nucleotides. Each sample yielded at least 2.5 million CDR3-containing paired-end reads. The Mint cDNA synthesis kit, primed by a TRBC-specific oligonucleotide, was used to synthesize first-strand cDNA from all RNA. Following uracil-DNA glycosylase treatment, a first 18-cycle PCR with universal primers M1SS and BC2_uni_R was performed on all cDNA. In the source study's methods: For normalization, 1 million high-quality reads, each with a distinct molecular identifier, were randomly selected from each sample. Reads with shared molecular identifiers were discarded instead of being binned into consensus sequences. CDR3 identification, clonotype clustering and error correction used MiTCR with a Q25 quality threshold and the strictest error-elimination algorithm. A nonparametric unseen species model with Euler transformation was used to estimate a lower bound on total TCR beta diversity. The public sequencing data were trimmed at Q25 with fastp and processed into clonotypes with MiXCR by TCRdb, which kept only in-frame beta chains. Here each entry gathers all rows of one CDR3 protein and keeps the most common genes and DNA. It is TCRdb's table, rather than the study itself, that gives the V and J calls and clone size. For this sample there are 850,000 to 1,000,000 distinct CDR3 sequences; roughly 52% appear just once. The ten biggest clones cover around 15% of the sample.

The research as a whole found: Observed TCR beta diversity per million T cells fell roughly linearly with age, and a significant reduction was already apparent by age approximately 40. A strong correlation was found between observed TCR beta diversity and the percentage of naive T cells measured by flow cytometry. Estimates of total diversity from one million sequenced T cells were regarded as lower bounds and underestimates. Since profiling was done on bulk unsorted PBMCs, naive and antigen-experienced compartments could not be conclusively compared. The long-lived group showed more naive CD4+ T cells, fewer expanded clones and increased TCR diversity than the aged group, suggesting age selection. The CMV infection status of donors was not known, potentially confounding age-related changes in expanded clonotypes.

Regarding this clonotype: There is no known antigen for this receptor. Per-nucleotide qualities are absent, and no much larger clonotype sits a single base away.

Specimen: blood. The V and J genes are TRBV27 and TRBJ2-1; no D segment can be confidently identified. This TCR was recovered from a man under 40 in good health. DNA sequence: TGTGCCAGCAGTTTAGAAGGGTATGCTGAGCAGTTCTTC. The encoded protein is CASSLEGYAEQFF.